Listed here is a single T cell receptor (beta chain). Original handling: For nucleated cells, counts were estimated from reference gene primer amplification. Only in-frame clones appear in the TCRdb table, and some are missing; sequencing was by immunoSEQ multiplex PCR. The V and J calls and clone size were taken over from that table, and D and trimming were inferred from the DNA. The repertoire has approximately 200,000 clones, approximately 81% of them found once; the top ten carry about 10%. This entry is derived from a study of blood T cell repertoires in COVID-19. Study-wide background: Sites across the United States, Italy and Spain contributed samples from acute and convalescent COVID-19. Sample material is recorded as cDNA or gDNA derived from T cells, B-cell-depleted T cells, or PBMCs.

Germline CDR1 MNHEY, CDR2 SVGAGI. This CDR3 spans 14 amino acids. V lost 6 bases and J 4 bases, leaving 15 bases between the germline ends. This clonotype was sampled from a woman older than 75 with acute or convalescent COVID-19. Specimen: peripheral blood. V usage is TRBV6-5 and J usage is TRBJ1-2, with a tentative D call TRBD1 (6 bases). This CDR3 reads CASRFRGFSYGYTF. The CDR3 DNA sequence: TGTGCCAGCAGATTCAGGGGATTCAGCTATGGCTACACCTTC.